Below are 2 T cell receptor beta chains sequenced from a single sample in a study of T-cell reconstitution after alpha-beta-depleted transplantation in children. It was with unique molecular identifiers that the TCRbeta library was prepared. TCRdb used MiXCR to reprocess the PCR reads, holding one entry per CDR3 protein. The sample contains roughly 570,000 distinct CDR3 sequences, roughly 27% of which appear only once. The sample in question was PBMCs, obtained before TCRalphabeta/CD19-depleted stem cell transplant. The receptors shown here come from a boy under two years old with Wiskott-Aldrich syndrome, due to receive a stem cell transplant.

The chain links TRBV5-5 to TRBJ2-1, with a possible D match to TRBD1 (5 bases). Germline assignment: CDR1 SGHKS and CDR2 YYEKEE (reference sequence). The CDR3 sequence is 16 residues long. V gave up 0 bases and J gave up 0 bases, with 10 bases separating them. CDR3 in DNA: TGTGCCAGCAGCTTGGGTGGACATAGCTCCTACAATGAGCAGTTCTTC. This gives the protein CASSLGGHSSYNEQFF.

This clonotype was picked up a small number of times. CDR3 amino acids: CAISGNTGELFF. The DNA for the CDR3 is TGTGCCATCAGTGGAAACACCGGGGAGCTGTTTTTT. The chain combines TRBV10-3 with TRBJ2-2; no clear D gene. V was shortened by 4 bases and J by 2 bases, with 2 bases between the two germline ends. Germline CDR1 is ENHRY and CDR2 is SYGVKD. The CDR3 has 12 residues.